A selection of T cell receptor beta chains follows, all from one sample in a study of shared clonotypes between healthy human individuals. The data were produced by immunoSEQ multiplex PCR, yet TCRdb's version contains in-frame clones alone and is incomplete. The sample yields millions of clones, 85% to 95% seen once. The source material was naive CD4+ T cells from PBMCs. The receptors here all came from a man between 18 and 35 years old in good health. Some clones in this sample may be carry-over from other donors' samples. Each CDR3 is given with its conserved first and last residue. Fields, in order: V gene, D gene, J gene, CDR3 protein, CDR3 DNA. The D gene is left open where the match is weak.

v_gene: TRBV5-8; d_gene: TRBD1; j_gene: TRBJ1-2; CDR3aa: CASRTRQGTYGYTF; CDR3nt: TGTGCCAGCAGAACCAGACAGGGGACCTATGGCTACACCTTC
v_gene: TRBV4-1; d_gene: TRBD2; j_gene: TRBJ2-3; CDR3aa: CASSQGAGASTDTQYF; CDR3nt: TGCGCCAGCAGCCAAGGAGCGGGAGCCAGCACAGATACGCAGTATTTT
v_gene: TRBV9; d_gene: TRBD1; j_gene: TRBJ2-1; CDR3aa: CASSPGTGVRDEQFF; CDR3nt: TGTGCCAGCAGCCCCGGGACAGGGGTTAGGGATGAGCAGTTCTTC
v_gene: TRBV4-1; d_gene: .; j_gene: TRBJ1-1; CDR3aa: CASSQFLNTEAFF; CDR3nt: TGCGCCAGCAGCCAATTTCTGAACACTGAAGCTTTCTTT
v_gene: TRBV5-1; d_gene: .; j_gene: TRBJ2-1; CDR3aa: CASSRQNRPEYDNEQFF; CDR3nt: TGCGCCAGCAGCCGCCAAAACAGACCCGAATACGACAATGAGCAGTTCTTC
v_gene: TRBV28; d_gene: .; j_gene: TRBJ1-2; CDR3aa: CASSLRGGTGYTF; CDR3nt: TGTGCCAGCAGTTTAAGAGGGGGAACAGGCTACACCTTC
v_gene: TRBV4-2; d_gene: .; j_gene: TRBJ2-1; CDR3aa: CASSQAPGLGSNEQFF; CDR3nt: TGTGCCAGCAGCCAGGCTCCGGGACTTGGATCCAATGAGCAGTTCTTC
v_gene: TRBV5-5; d_gene: .; j_gene: TRBJ1-1; CDR3aa: CASSLTGIEAFF; CDR3nt: TGTGCCAGCAGCTTGACAGGGATTGAAGCTTTCTTT
v_gene: TRBV21-1; d_gene: .; j_gene: TRBJ2-7; CDR3aa: CASSRSRAFEQYF; CDR3nt: TGTGCCAGCAGCCGAAGTCGGGCGTTCGAGCAGTACTTC
v_gene: TRBV6-5; d_gene: .; j_gene: TRBJ1-1; CDR3aa: CASSYSWGTEAFF; CDR3nt: TGTGCCAGCAGTTACTCGTGGGGCACTGAAGCTTTCTTT
v_gene: TRBV7-2; d_gene: .; j_gene: TRBJ2-1; CDR3aa: CASSLDRAYNEQFF; CDR3nt: TGTGCCAGCAGCTTAGATCGGGCCTACAATGAGCAGTTCTTC
v_gene: TRBV5-8; d_gene: TRBD2; j_gene: TRBJ2-3; CDR3aa: CASSLDSGGTDTQYF; CDR3nt: TGTGCCAGCAGCTTGGATAGCGGGGGCACAGATACGCAGTATTTT
v_gene: TRBV5-5; d_gene: .; j_gene: TRBJ2-7; CDR3aa: CASSPTTGSYEQYF; CDR3nt: TGTGCCAGCAGCCCCACGACAGGTTCCTACGAGCAGTACTTC
v_gene: TRBV27; d_gene: TRBD2; j_gene: TRBJ2-6; CDR3aa: CASSLYETSGFSGANVLTF; CDR3nt: TGTGCCAGCAGTTTATACGAGACTAGCGGATTCTCTGGGGCCAACGTCCTGACTTTC
v_gene: TRBV28; d_gene: .; j_gene: TRBJ2-1; CDR3aa: CASRLGLGEQFF; CDR3nt: TGTGCCAGCAGATTGGGGTTGGGTGAGCAGTTCTTC
v_gene: TRBV9; d_gene: .; j_gene: TRBJ1-2; CDR3aa: CASSVAGVGGYTF; CDR3nt: TGTGCCAGCAGCGTAGCAGGGGTGGGTGGCTACACCTTC
v_gene: TRBV4-1; d_gene: .; j_gene: TRBJ1-4; CDR3aa: CASSQGLTNEKLFF; CDR3nt: TGCGCCAGCAGCCAGGGACTCACGAATGAAAAACTGTTTTTT
v_gene: TRBV7-2; d_gene: .; j_gene: TRBJ2-7; CDR3aa: CASSPRGPYEQYF; CDR3nt: TGTGCCAGCAGCCCCCGCGGTCCCTACGAGCAGTACTTC
v_gene: TRBV30; d_gene: TRBD2; j_gene: TRBJ2-7; CDR3aa: CAWKPRTSGRTRSYEQYF; CDR3nt: TGTGCCTGGAAGCCGCGGACTAGCGGGAGGACCCGATCCTACGAGCAGTACTTC
v_gene: TRBV2; d_gene: .; j_gene: TRBJ1-1; CDR3aa: CASRAERLNTEAFF; CDR3nt: TGTGCCAGCAGGGCTGAACGGTTGAACACTGAAGCTTTCTTT
v_gene: TRBV5-1; d_gene: .; j_gene: TRBJ1-3; CDR3aa: CASSWGTVSGNTIYF; CDR3nt: TGCGCCAGCAGCTGGGGAACAGTCTCTGGAAACACCATATATTTT
v_gene: TRBV9; d_gene: .; j_gene: TRBJ2-5; CDR3aa: CASSVRGGQETQYF; CDR3nt: TGTGCCAGCAGCGTACGGGGCGGGCAAGAGACCCAGTACTTC
v_gene: TRBV5-4; d_gene: TRBD2; j_gene: TRBJ2-1; CDR3aa: CASSLDGRAYNEQFF; CDR3nt: TGTGCCAGCAGCTTGGACGGGAGGGCCTACAATGAGCAGTTCTTC
v_gene: TRBV29-1; d_gene: .; j_gene: TRBJ2-5; CDR3aa: CSVPRDLGTQYF; CDR3nt: TGCAGCGTTCCCCGGGACCTCGGGACCCAGTACTTC
v_gene: TRBV6-5; d_gene: .; j_gene: TRBJ1-2; CDR3aa: CASSYSDGYTF; CDR3nt: TGTGCCAGCAGTTACTCGGATGGCTACACCTTC
v_gene: TRBV29-1; d_gene: .; j_gene: TRBJ2-7; CDR3aa: CSAAFRGGEQYF; CDR3nt: TGCAGCGCGGCCTTCCGGGGAGGCGAGCAGTACTTC
v_gene: TRBV29-1; d_gene: .; j_gene: TRBJ2-7; CDR3aa: CSVHLGGSPYEQYF; CDR3nt: TGCAGCGTTCACTTAGGGGGATCTCCCTACGAGCAGTACTTC
v_gene: TRBV7-3; d_gene: .; j_gene: TRBJ2-5; CDR3aa: CASSPGEGKTQYF; CDR3nt: TGTGCCAGCAGCCCAGGGGAGGGTAAGACCCAGTACTTC
v_gene: TRBV9; d_gene: TRBD2; j_gene: TRBJ2-5; CDR3aa: CASSPSSGRETQYF; CDR3nt: TGTGCCAGCAGCCCTTCTAGCGGGAGAGAGACCCAGTACTTC